The text below deals with one T cell receptor beta chain. CDR3 length equals 14 residues. Looked up from germline, CDR1 is LNHDA and CDR2 is SQIVND (reference sequence). The ends were cut back, 6 bases at V and 0 bases at J, with 8 bases in the middle. The source of the sample is a study of blood T cell repertoires in COVID-19. Profiling relied on immunoSEQ multiplex PCR, and the TCRdb table lists in-frame clones only, not all of them. The data hold around 94,000 clones, with around nine tenths observed a single time. The clonotype was recovered from a man aged 45-65 years with active or convalescent COVID-19. The rearrangement joins TRBV19 to TRBJ1-4; perhaps TRBD1 as D (5 bases). Specimen: peripheral blood. DNA for the CDR3: TGTGCCAGTAGCTTGACAGCAACTAATGAAAAACTGTTTTTT. Residues: CASSLTATNEKLFF.